This T cell receptor (beta chain) originates from a study of OX40 agonist ivuxolimab in advanced cancers. Data came from immunoSEQ multiplex PCR; TCRdb stores just in-frame clones and leaves some out. This sample has 55,000 to 90,000 clones; 80% to 85% occur once, and the top ten carry 0.4% to 0.5%. Germline V gene data show CDR1 as SGDLS and CDR2 as YYNGEE. This CDR3 has 12 residues. V was trimmed by 0 bases and J by 9 bases, leaving 9 bases between them. The specimen was CD4+ or CD8+ T cells sorted from blood, collected in a trial of the OX40 agonist ivuxolimab. The TCR was taken from an adult with an advanced solid tumor such as melanoma, head and neck, liver or kidney cancer. The chain carries TRBV9 and TRBJ2-5; a possible D gene is TRBD1 (5 bases). The CDR3 DNA reads TGTGCCAGCAGCGTAGGCCAAGGGGCCCAGTACTTC. It specifies CASSVGQGAQYF. Looking up the rest from reference TRBV9 and TRBJ2-5 gives the full variable domain: DSGVTQTPKHLITATGQRVTLRCSPRSGDLSVYWYQQSLDQGLQFLIQYYNGEERAKGNILERFSAQQFPDLHSELNLSSLELGDSALYFCASSVGQGAQYFGPGTRLLVL.